A single sample gave rise to the 20 T cell receptor beta chains below, sequenced in a study of blood T cell repertoires in COVID-19. TCRdb's copy holds only in-frame clones and misses some; the assay was immunoSEQ multiplex PCR. The sample has more than 400,000 clones, approximately 85% seen once. Specimen: peripheral blood. These receptors were collected from a human donor in a cohort sampled during active COVID-19.

The chain recombines TRBV6-5 with TRBJ2-3; D might be TRBD2 (6 bases). V dropped 0 bases and J dropped 2 bases, with 12 bases sitting between them. The germline gives CDR1 MNHEY, CDR2 SVGAGI. The CDR3 covers 16 residues. As DNA, the CDR3 is TGTGCCAGCAGTTACTCTGCGGGGTTCCTCACAGATACGCAGTATTTT. Translation: CASSYSAGFLTDTQYF.

This chain links TRBV3-1 (or the pseudogene TRBV3-2) with TRBJ2-7, with TRBD2 identical over 10 bases. Per the germline V gene, CDR1 is LGHDT and CDR2 is YNNKEL (reference sequence). This CDR3 region has 17 residues. J was trimmed by 3 bases and V by 1 base; bases with no gene match: 9. CDR3 loop: CASSQGVPRLAGYEQYF. The DNA for the CDR3 is TGTGCCAGCAGCCAAGGGGTACCCCGACTAGCGGGCTACGAGCAGTACTTC.

The chain recombines TRBV5-1 with TRBJ2-1; TRBD2 agrees at 7 bases. V shed 2 bases, J shed 4 bases, and the junction held 9 bases outside the gene matches. This CDR3 region has 16 residues. CDR1 and CDR2 from the germline V gene are SGHRS and YFSETQ. The CDR3 loop is CASSFGGRAFYNEQFF. In DNA, the CDR3 is TGCGCCAGCAGCTTTGGCGGGAGAGCCTTTTACAATGAGCAGTTCTTC.

Comments on this clone: One end of the junction fails to match germline, which may point to a read error. The rearrangement joins TRBV18 to TRBJ2-7; TRBD2 agrees at 10 bases. Germline CDR1 is KGHSH and CDR2 is LQKENI. This CDR3 has 14 amino acids. CDR3 DNA sequence: TGTGCCAGCTCAATAGCGGGAGGCTCCCACGAGCAGTACTTC. The encoded protein is CASSIAGGSHEQYF. The whole variable domain, filled in from reference TRBV18 and TRBJ2-7, reads NAGVMQNPRHLVRRRGQEARLRCSPMKGHSHVYWYRQLPEEGLKFMVYLQKENIIDESGMPKERFSAEFPKEGPSILRIQQVVRGDSAAYFCASSIAGGSHEQYFGPGTRLTVT.

The gene calls are TRBV29-1 and TRBJ2-6, with D possibly matching TRBD1 (6 bases). The CDR3 has 14 residues. Trimming left V 4 bases short and J 0 bases short, with 7 bases between. Germline loops: CDR1 SQVTM, CDR2 ANQGSEA. CDR3 sequence (DNA): TGCAGCGTTGCAGGGGCCTCTGGGGCCAACGTCCTGACTTTC. Its translation is CSVAGASGANVLTF. The variable domain in full, with the rest retrieved from reference TRBV29-1 and TRBJ2-6, is SAVISQKPSRDICQRGTSLTIQCQVDSQVTMMFWYRQQPGQSLTLIATANQGSEATYESGFVIDKFPISRPNLTFSTLTVSNMSPEDSSIYLCSVAGASGANVLTFGAGSRLTVL.

The chain couples TRBV3-1 (or the pseudogene TRBV3-2) to TRBJ1-4; D perhaps matches TRBD1 (6 bases). This CDR3 is built from 16 residues. Germline CDR1 is LGHDT and CDR2 is YNNKEL (reference sequence). Trimming took off 4 bases at V and 10 bases at J, with 22 bases between the two ends. In nucleotides, the CDR3 is TGTGCCAGCAGCCCCAGACAGGACCCGGGGAGCGTAAAACTGTTTTTT. It codes for CASSPRQDPGSVKLFF.

The gene calls are TRBV12-3 or TRBV12-4 and TRBJ2-3; no firm D call. The CDR3 runs to 12 residues. The V and J ends lost 10 bases and 2 bases respectively, with 10 bases between them. CDR3 region: CATQGVTDTQYF. CDR3 DNA sequence: TGTGCCACACAAGGAGTCACAGATACGCAGTATTTT.

CDR3 bases: TGTGCCCGAACAACTACAGGGCGGGCTGAAGCTTTCTTT. Amino acids: CARTTTGRAEAFF. This chain links TRBV30 with TRBJ1-1; TRBD1 is a possible D gene (6 bases). CDR1 and CDR2 (germline): GTSNPN, SVGIG (reference sequence). V was cut by 8 bases and J by 6 bases, with 19 bases left in between. This CDR3 has 13 amino acids.

The chain joins TRBV2 to TRBJ2-3; TRBD1 agrees at 8 bases. Per germline, CDR1 SNHLY and CDR2 FYNNEI. The CDR3 length is 16 residues. The J segment lost 2 bases and the V segment lost 6 bases, leaving 10 bases of the junction unmatched. Here the CDR3 DNA reads TGTGCCAGCAGAGCGACAGGGGTCGAGAACACAGATACGCAGTATTTT. This encodes CASRATGVENTDTQYF. Full variable domain (remainder filled in from reference TRBV2 and TRBJ2-3): EPEVTQTPSHQVTQMGQEVILRCVPISNHLYFYWYRQILGQKVEFLVSFYNNEISEKSEIFDDQFSVERPDGSNFTLKIRSTKLEDSAMYFCASRATGVENTDTQYFGPGTRLTVL.

This clone showed up just once. This clone may be a read error of a much larger clone one base away. Other DNA sequences in this specimen translate into the identical CDR3. V and J are TRBV5-5 and TRBJ1-2, with 8 bases aligning to TRBD1. V lost 2 bases, J lost 3 bases, and 0 bases stayed unmatched. The CDR3 is 13 amino acids. CDR1 SGHKS and CDR2 YYEKEE come from the germline V gene (reference sequence). This CDR3 is CASSLQGDYGYTF. The CDR3 bases are TGTGCCAGCAGCTTACAGGGGGACTATGGCTACACCTTC.

V and J are TRBV19 and TRBJ2-7; 14 positions agree with TRBD2. V shed 4 bases and J 6 bases; nucleotides not matched to a gene: 2. Germline loops: CDR1 LNHDA, CDR2 SQIVND (reference sequence). The CDR3 consists of 14 residues. CDR3 nucleotides: TGTGCCAGTAGTAGGGGACTAGCGGGGGCCGAGCAGTACTTC. Translation: CASSRGLAGAEQYF.

The chain uses TRBV12-3 or TRBV12-4 and TRBJ1-5; D gene ambiguous. Trimming pared 8 bases from V and 2 bases from J, leaving 10 bases between. This CDR3 spans 13 amino acids. CDR3 DNA sequence: TGTGCCAGCTCCCCGGGAGGCAATCAGCCCCAGCATTTT. Amino acid sequence: CASSPGGNQPQHF.

The J gene is TRBJ2-3, the V gene TRBV13, with 10 bases that match TRBD2. Germline V gives CDR1 PRHDT, CDR2 FYEKMQ (reference sequence). The ends lost 5 bases at V and 2 bases at J; junction bases unmatched: 4. The CDR3 totals 15 residues. Written as DNA, the CDR3 is TGTGCCAGCAGCCCCGGACTAGCGGACACAGATACGCAGTATTTT. Translating it yields CASSPGLADTDTQYF.

This clone was seen once. The J gene is TRBJ1-2, the V gene TRBV11-2; tentative D call: TRBD1 (6 bases). This CDR3 is 17 amino acids long. Germline CDR1 and CDR2: SGHAT and FQNNGV. Between the trimmed V and J ends, which lost 3 bases and 3 bases, there was a span of 20 bases. The CDR3 DNA reads TGTGCCAGCAGCTTGGGCAGGGGTTCTCCGTGGGACTATGGCTACACCTTC. Its translation: CASSLGRGSPWDYGYTF.

The CDR3 region is CASSYDRVNEQFF. DNA for the CDR3: TGTGCCAGCAGTTACGACAGGGTGAATGAGCAGTTCTTC. The chain is built from TRBV6-5 and TRBJ2-1; 7 positions agree with TRBD1. CDR3 length equals 13 residues. CDR1 and CDR2 (germline): MNHEY, SVGAGI. Germline trimming cut 2 bases from V and 7 bases from J; bases unmatched to any gene: 2.

The V and J genes are TRBV6-6 and TRBJ2-5; 9 bases are a match to TRBD2. The CDR3 loop spans 16 amino acids. The germline gives CDR1 MNHNY, CDR2 SVGAGI (reference sequence). V lost 2 bases, J lost 3 bases, and 7 bases stayed unmatched. The CDR3 coding sequence is TGTGCCAGCAGTTACCCCCGGTTAGCGGGAGAAGAGACCCAGTACTTC. It codes for CASSYPRLAGEETQYF.

This chain joins TRBV6-6 and TRBJ1-2, with a weak D call TRBD1 (5 bases). The CDR3 spans 13 residues. Trimming took 6 bases from V and 1 from J, leaving 9 bases between them. Germline CDR1 is MNHNY and CDR2 is SVGAGI (reference sequence). The CDR3 DNA reads TGTGCCAGCAGCCCACAGGTTAACTATGGCTACACCTTC. It specifies CASSPQVNYGYTF.

This sequence joins TRBV3-1 (or the pseudogene TRBV3-2) and TRBJ1-2; D is perhaps TRBD1 (5 bases). CDR3 size: 14 residues. Trimming stripped 1 base from V and 3 bases from J, with 9 bases between. Germline CDR1 is LGHDT and CDR2 is YNNKEL (reference sequence). CDR3 nucleotide sequence: TGTGCCAGCAGCCAAGTATCCAGGGACTATGGCTACACCTTC. Translated, it gives CASSQVSRDYGYTF.

The rearrangement joins TRBV5-1 to TRBJ1-1, with D possibly TRBD1 on 6 matching bases. V was shortened by 2 bases and J by 3 bases, with 11 bases between the two germline ends. Germline V CDR1 and CDR2: SGHRS, YFSETQ. This CDR3 is 14 amino acids long. The CDR3 region has the DNA TGCGCCAGCAGCTTCCAGGGGCCCCACACTGAAGCTTTCTTT. Its translation is CASSFQGPHTEAFF.

The rearrangement links TRBV7-3 to TRBJ2-1, with a weak D call TRBD2 (6 bases). Deletions cut 2 bases from V and 9 bases from J, with 17 bases between. CDR3 size: 15 residues. Germline V gene data show CDR1 as SGHTA and CDR2 as FQGTGA. In DNA form, the CDR3 reads TGTGCCAGCAGCTTAGGGTATCGGGAGAAGGGTGAGCAGTTCTTC. Protein sequence: CASSLGYREKGEQFF.